Following are 3 T cell receptor beta chains from one sample sequenced in a study of CD8+CD57+ T cells in acquired aplastic anemia. Profiles of TCR beta VDJ and CDR3 were generated from a genomic DNA template. One entry per CDR3 protein, called by TCRdb with MiXCR from the reads. Among some 210,000 distinct CDR3 sequences, 60% to 65% were seen once, and the ten largest hold about 29%. The sample consisted of sorted CD4+, CD8+, or CD8+CD57+ T cells (not recorded which) from PBMCs. The receptor set was obtained from a human donor in good health.

This chain uses TRBV29-1 with TRBJ1-4, with D maybe TRBD1 (5 bases). Germline CDR1 is SQVTM and CDR2 is ANQGSEA. The CDR3 sequence is 14 residues long. Trimming took off 0 bases at V and 9 bases at J, with 14 bases between the two ends. The CDR3 sequence: CSVEDSGFLKKLFF. In DNA form, the CDR3 reads TGCAGCGTTGAAGATTCAGGGTTCCTGAAAAAACTGTTTTTT.

Comments on this clonotype: The final CDR3 position lacks the conserved phenylalanine or tryptophan, pointing to a likely read error. This CDR3 reads CASSSYIGGGQPQHI. CDR3 nucleotides: TGTGCCAGCAGTTCTTATATCGGGGGGGGTCAGCCCCAGCATATT. The chain joins TRBV27 to TRBJ1-5; D possibly corresponds to TRBD1 (5 bases). V dropped 4 bases and J dropped 6 bases, with 16 bases sitting between them. From germline, CDR1 is MNHEY and CDR2 SMNVEV (reference sequence). The CDR3 covers 15 residues.

The V call is TRBV7-8, the J call TRBJ2-7; D is perhaps TRBD1 or TRBD2 (5 bases each). The V end was cut by 6 bases, the J end by 0 bases, with 15 bases between. The CDR3 is 15 amino acids. The V gene's germline CDR1 is SGHVS and CDR2 FQNEAQ. CDR3 protein: CASSEALGTSYEQYF. CDR3 DNA: TGTGCCAGCAGTGAAGCGCTAGGGACCTCCTACGAGCAGTACTTC.